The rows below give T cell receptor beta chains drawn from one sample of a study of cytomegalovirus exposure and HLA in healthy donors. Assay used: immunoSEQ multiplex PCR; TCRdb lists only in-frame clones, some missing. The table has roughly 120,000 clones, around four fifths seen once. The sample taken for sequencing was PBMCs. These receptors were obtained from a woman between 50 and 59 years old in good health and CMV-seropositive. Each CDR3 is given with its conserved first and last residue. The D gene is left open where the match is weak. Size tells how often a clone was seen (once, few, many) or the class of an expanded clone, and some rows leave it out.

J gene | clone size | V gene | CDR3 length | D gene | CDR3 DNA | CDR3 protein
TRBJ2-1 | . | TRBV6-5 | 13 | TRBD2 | TGTGCCAGCAGTAGCGGGAGGGCCAATGAGCAGTTCTTC | CASSSGRANEQFF
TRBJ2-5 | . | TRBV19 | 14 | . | TGTGCCAGTAGTACTGGGGGACAATTGGAGACCCAGTACTTC | CASSTGGQLETQYF
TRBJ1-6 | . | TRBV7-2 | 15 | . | TGTGCCAGCAGCACAACAGGGCCCAGGCAATCACCCCTCCACTTT | CASSTTGPRQSPLHF
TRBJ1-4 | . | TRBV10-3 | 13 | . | TGTGCCATCTCAGGGGCAGGGGATGAAAAACTGTTTTTT | CAISGAGDEKLFF
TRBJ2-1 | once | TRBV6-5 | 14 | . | TGTGCCAGCAGGAGGTCTAGCGACTACAATGAGCAGTTCTTC | CASRRSSDYNEQFF
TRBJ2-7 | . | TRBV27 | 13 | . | TGTGCCAGCAGTTTCGGTCACTCCTACGAGCAGTACTTC | CASSFGHSYEQYF
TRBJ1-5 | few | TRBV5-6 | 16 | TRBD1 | TGTGCCAGCAGCAGGACAGGGGGCTATAGCAATCAGCCCCAGCATTTT | CASSRTGGYSNQPQHF
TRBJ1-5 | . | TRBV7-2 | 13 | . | TGTGCCAGCAGCTTAGCCATTAATCAGCCCCAGCATTTT | CASSLAINQPQHF
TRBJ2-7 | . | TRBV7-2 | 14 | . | TGTGCCAGCAGCTTAACTAACCAGGGGATCGAGCAGTACTTC | CASSLTNQGIEQYF
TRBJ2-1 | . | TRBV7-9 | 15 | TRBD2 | TGTTCCAGCAGCTGGGGGACTAGCGGGGGGGATGAGCAGTTCTTC | CSSSWGTSGGDEQFF
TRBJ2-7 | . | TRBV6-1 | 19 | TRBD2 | TGTGCCAGCAGTGAAGACAGCCTCCCTCGGAGCGGGGGGCGCTACGAGCAGTACTTC | CASSEDSLPRSGGRYEQYF
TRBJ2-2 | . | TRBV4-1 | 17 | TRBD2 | TGCGCCAGCAGCCAAGACGGCCTAGCGGGAGTCACCGGGGAGCTGTTTTTT | CASSQDGLAGVTGELFF
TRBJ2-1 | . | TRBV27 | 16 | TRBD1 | TGTGCCAGCTGCAGACGTCTGGGACAGGAAGGTTATGAGCAGTTCTTC | CASCRRLGQEGYEQFF
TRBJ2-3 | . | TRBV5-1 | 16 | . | TGCGCCAGCAGTCGCGGGGCAAACCCCAGCACAGATACGCAGTATTTT | CASSRGANPSTDTQYF
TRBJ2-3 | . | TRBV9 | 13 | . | TGTGCCAGCAGCGTAGCACTCACAGATACGCAGTATTTT | CASSVALTDTQYF
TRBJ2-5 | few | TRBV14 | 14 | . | TGTGCCAGCAGCCAACTCTCGGTGGGCAAGACCCAGTACTTC | CASSQLSVGKTQYF
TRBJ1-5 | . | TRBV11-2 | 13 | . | TGTGCCAGCAGCTACCGAGTCGATCAGCCCCAGCATTTT | CASSYRVDQPQHF
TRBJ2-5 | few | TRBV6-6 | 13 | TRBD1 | TGTGCCAGCAGTCGGACAGGGCAAGAGACCCAGTACTTC | CASSRTGQETQYF
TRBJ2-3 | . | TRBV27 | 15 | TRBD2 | TGTGCCAGCAGAGACTCGGGAGGGGCCGCAGATACGCAGTATTTT | CASRDSGGAADTQYF
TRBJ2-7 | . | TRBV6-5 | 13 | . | TGTGCCAGCAGTTACTCAGGGGTCTACGAGCAGTACTTC | CASSYSGVYEQYF
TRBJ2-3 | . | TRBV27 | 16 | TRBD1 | TGTGCCAGCAGTGTCAACACAGGGGGCATCACAGATACGCAGTATTTT | CASSVNTGGITDTQYF
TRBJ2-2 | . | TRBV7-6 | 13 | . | TGTGCCAGCAGCCAGGACACCTCCGGGGAGCTGTTTTTT | CASSQDTSGELFF
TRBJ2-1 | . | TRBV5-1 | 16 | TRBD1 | TGCGCCAGCAGCTTGGCCGACAGGGGGCGCCTCAATGAGCAGTTCTTC | CASSLADRGRLNEQFF
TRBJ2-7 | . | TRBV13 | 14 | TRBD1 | TGTGCCAGCAGCCGGGACAGGGTGACCGCCGAGCAGTACTTC | CASSRDRVTAEQYF
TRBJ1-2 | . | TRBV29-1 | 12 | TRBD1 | TGCAGCGTAAACAGGGGGCTGGATGGCTACACCTTC | CSVNRGLDGYTF
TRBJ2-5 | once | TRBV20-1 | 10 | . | TGCAGTGCTAAACTTGAGACCCAGTACTTC | CSAKLETQYF
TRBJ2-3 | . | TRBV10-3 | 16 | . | TGTGCCATCAGTGAGGGCAGGGGCGCCCGCACAGATACGCAGTATTTT | CAISEGRGARTDTQYF
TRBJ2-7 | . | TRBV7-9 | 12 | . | TGTGCCAGCAGCAACCCTACCTACGAGCAGTACTTC | CASSNPTYEQYF
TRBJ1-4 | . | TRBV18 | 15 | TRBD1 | TGTGCCAGCTCACCACCGGGACAGGGAGGTGAAAAACTGTTTTTT | CASSPPGQGGEKLFF
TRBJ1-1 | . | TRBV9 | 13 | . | TGTGCCAGCAGCATGACAGGTACCACTGAAGCTTTCTTT | CASSMTGTTEAFF
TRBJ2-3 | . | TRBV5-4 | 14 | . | TGTGCTACCAAATCGGGAGCGAAGCCCGAGCAGCAGTATTTT | CATKSGAKPEQQYF
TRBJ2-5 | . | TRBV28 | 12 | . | TGTGCCAGCAGTGCCCCCAGGGGGGCCCAGTACTTC | CASSAPRGAQYF
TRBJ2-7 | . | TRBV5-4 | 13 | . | TGTGCCAGCAGCGAGGACAGCTTCTACGAGCAGTACTTC | CASSEDSFYEQYF
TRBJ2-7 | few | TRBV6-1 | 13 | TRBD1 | TGTGCCAGCAGTACCCAGACAGGGGCCGAGCAGTACTTC | CASSTQTGAEQYF
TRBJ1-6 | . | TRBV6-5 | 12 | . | TGTGCCAGCAGTTACGAGGGTTCACCCCTCCACTTT | CASSYEGSPLHF
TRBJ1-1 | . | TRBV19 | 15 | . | TGTGCCAGTAGTTCACAGGGAGATTGGAGCACTGAAGCTTTCTTT | CASSSQGDWSTEAFF
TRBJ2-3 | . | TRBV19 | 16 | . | TGTGCCAGTAGTGTCCATACAGGGACCCCCACAGATACGCAGTATTTT | CASSVHTGTPTDTQYF
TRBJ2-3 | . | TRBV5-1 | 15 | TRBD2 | TGCGCCAGCAGCAAGGGACTATCAGGCACAGATACGCAGTATTTT | CASSKGLSGTDTQYF
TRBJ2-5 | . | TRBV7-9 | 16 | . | TGTTCCAGCAGCTTGGGCGGTAGCGATCCCAACGGGACCCAGTACTTC | CSSSLGGSDPNGTQYF